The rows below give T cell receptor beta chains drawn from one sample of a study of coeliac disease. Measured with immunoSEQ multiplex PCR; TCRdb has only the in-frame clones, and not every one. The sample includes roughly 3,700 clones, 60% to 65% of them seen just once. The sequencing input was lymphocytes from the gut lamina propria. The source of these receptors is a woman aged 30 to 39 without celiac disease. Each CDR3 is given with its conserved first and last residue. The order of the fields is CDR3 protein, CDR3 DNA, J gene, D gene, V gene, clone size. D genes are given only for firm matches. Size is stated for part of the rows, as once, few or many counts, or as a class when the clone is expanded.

CDR3aa: CASSLGPRIQQFF; CDR3nt: TGTGCCAGCAGCTTAGGCCCGAGGATACAGCAGTTCTTC; j_gene: TRBJ2-1; d_gene: -; v_gene: TRBV7-2; abundance: -
CDR3aa: CASSPKADTDTQYF; CDR3nt: TGTGCCAGTAGTCCTAAAGCGGACACAGATACGCAGTATTTT; j_gene: TRBJ2-3; d_gene: -; v_gene: TRBV19; abundance: few
CDR3aa: CASSLMQGGPLGTQHF; CDR3nt: TGTGCCAGCAGCCTAATGCAGGGAGGACCGTTGGGAACCCAGCATTTT; j_gene: TRBJ1-5; d_gene: -; v_gene: TRBV5-8; abundance: -
CDR3aa: CASSFFPGKSLGEDTDTQYF; CDR3nt: TGTGCCAGCAGTTTCTTCCCCGGTAAGTCATTAGGGGAAGACACAGATACGCAGTATTTT; j_gene: TRBJ2-3; d_gene: -; v_gene: TRBV27; abundance: -
CDR3aa: CASSKLGVGETQYF; CDR3nt: TGTGCCAGTAGTAAACTAGGTGTGGGAGAGACCCAGTACTTC; j_gene: TRBJ2-5; d_gene: -; v_gene: TRBV19; abundance: -
CDR3aa: CASSVGLTNTEAFF; CDR3nt: TGTGCCAGCAGCGTGGGACTGACGAACACTGAAGCTTTCTTT; j_gene: TRBJ1-1; d_gene: -; v_gene: TRBV7-9; abundance: -
CDR3aa: CASGRERTNEKLFF; CDR3nt: TGTGCCAGCGGGAGAGAGAGAACTAATGAAAAACTGTTTTTT; j_gene: TRBJ1-4; d_gene: -; v_gene: TRBV9; abundance: -
CDR3aa: CASSLRLGNQPQHF; CDR3nt: TGTGCCAGCAGTTTACGTCTCGGCAATCAGCCCCAGCATTTT; j_gene: TRBJ1-5; d_gene: -; v_gene: TRBV27; abundance: -
CDR3aa: CASSASGFGAYEQYF; CDR3nt: TGTGCCAGCAGCGCCTCAGGTTTCGGGGCCTACGAGCAGTACTTC; j_gene: TRBJ2-7; d_gene: -; v_gene: TRBV9; abundance: -
CDR3aa: CASSSPRAGGISGANVLTF; CDR3nt: TGTGCCAGCAGTTCTCCTAGAGCGGGGGGAATCTCTGGGGCCAACGTCCTGACTTTC; j_gene: TRBJ2-6; d_gene: TRBD2; v_gene: TRBV28; abundance: few